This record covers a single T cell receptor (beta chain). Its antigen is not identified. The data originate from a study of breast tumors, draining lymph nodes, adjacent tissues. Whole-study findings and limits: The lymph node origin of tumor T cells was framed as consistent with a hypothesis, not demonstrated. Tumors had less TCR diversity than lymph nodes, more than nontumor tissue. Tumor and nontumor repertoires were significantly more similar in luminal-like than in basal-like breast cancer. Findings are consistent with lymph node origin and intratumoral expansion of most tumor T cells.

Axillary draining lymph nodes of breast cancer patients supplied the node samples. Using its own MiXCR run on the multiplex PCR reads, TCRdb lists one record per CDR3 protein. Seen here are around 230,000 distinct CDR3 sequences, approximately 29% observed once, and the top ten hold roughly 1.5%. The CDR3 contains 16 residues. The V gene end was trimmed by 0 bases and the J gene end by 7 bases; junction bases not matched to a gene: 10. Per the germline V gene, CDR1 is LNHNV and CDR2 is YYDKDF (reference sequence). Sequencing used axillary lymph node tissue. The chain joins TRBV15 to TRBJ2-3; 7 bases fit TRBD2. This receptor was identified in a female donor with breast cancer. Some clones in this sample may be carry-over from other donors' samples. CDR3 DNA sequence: TGTGCCACCAGCAGAGATACCCTAGCGGACCTATATACGCAGTATTTT. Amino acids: CATSRDTLADLYTQYF.